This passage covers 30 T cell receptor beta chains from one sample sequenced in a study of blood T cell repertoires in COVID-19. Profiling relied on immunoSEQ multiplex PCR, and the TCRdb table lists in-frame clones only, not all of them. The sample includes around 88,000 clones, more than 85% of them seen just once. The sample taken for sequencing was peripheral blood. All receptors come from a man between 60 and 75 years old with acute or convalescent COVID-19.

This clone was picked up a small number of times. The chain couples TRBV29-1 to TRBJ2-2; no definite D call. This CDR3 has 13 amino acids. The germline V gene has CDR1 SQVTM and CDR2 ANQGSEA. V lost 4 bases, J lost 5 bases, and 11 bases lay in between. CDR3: CSVGAASTGELFF. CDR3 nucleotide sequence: TGCAGCGTTGGGGCAGCTTCTACCGGGGAGCTGTTTTTT.

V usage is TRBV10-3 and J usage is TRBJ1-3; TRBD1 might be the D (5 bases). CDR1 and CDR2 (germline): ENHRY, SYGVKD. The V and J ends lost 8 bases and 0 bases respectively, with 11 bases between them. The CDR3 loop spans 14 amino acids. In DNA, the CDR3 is TGTGCCATCGGGGCAGGAAGCTCTGGAAACACCATATATTTT. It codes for CAIGAGSSGNTIYF.

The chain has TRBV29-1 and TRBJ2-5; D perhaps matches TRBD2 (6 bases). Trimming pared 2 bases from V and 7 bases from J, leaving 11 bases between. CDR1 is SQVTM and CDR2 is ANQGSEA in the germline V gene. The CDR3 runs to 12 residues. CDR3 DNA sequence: TGCAGCGTTGAAACTAGCCCGGGGACCCAGTACTTC. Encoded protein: CSVETSPGTQYF. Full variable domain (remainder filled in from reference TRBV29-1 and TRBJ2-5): SAVISQKPSRDICQRGTSLTIQCQVDSQVTMMFWYRQQPGQSLTLIATANQGSEATYESGFVIDKFPISRPNLTFSTLTVSNMSPEDSSIYLCSVETSPGTQYFGPGTRLLVL.

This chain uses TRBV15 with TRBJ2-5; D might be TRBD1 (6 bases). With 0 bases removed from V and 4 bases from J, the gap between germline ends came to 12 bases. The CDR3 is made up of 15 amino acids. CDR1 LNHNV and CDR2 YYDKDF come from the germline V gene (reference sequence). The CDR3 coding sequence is TGTGCCACCAGCAGAGATAGTGGCAGGGGAGAGACCCAGTACTTC. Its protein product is CATSRDSGRGETQYF.

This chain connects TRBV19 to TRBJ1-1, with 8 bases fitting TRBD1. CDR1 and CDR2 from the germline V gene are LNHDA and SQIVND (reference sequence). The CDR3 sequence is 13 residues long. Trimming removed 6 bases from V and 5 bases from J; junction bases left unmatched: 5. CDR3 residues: CASRQGAYTEAFF. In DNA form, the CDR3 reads TGTGCCAGTAGGCAGGGGGCGTATACTGAAGCTTTCTTT. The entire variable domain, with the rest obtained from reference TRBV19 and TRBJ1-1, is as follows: DGGITQSPKYLFRKEGQNVTLSCEQNLNHDAMYWYRQDPGQGLRLIYYSQIVNDFQKGDIAEGYSVSREKKESFPLTVTSAQKNPTAFYLCASRQGAYTEAFFGQGTRLTVV.

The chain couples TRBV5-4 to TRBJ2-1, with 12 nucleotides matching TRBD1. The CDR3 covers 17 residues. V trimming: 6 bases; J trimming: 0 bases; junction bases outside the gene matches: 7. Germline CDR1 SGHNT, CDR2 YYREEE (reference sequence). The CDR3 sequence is CASNTGQGAFSYNEQFF. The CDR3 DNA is TGTGCCAGCAACACGGGACAGGGGGCTTTCTCCTACAATGAGCAGTTCTTC. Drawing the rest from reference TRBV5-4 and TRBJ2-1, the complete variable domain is ETGVTQSPTHLIKTRGQQVTLRCSSQSGHNTVSWYQQALGQGPQFIFQYYREEENGRGNFPPRFSGLQFPNYSSELNVNALELDDSALYLCASNTGQGAFSYNEQFFGPGTRLTVL.

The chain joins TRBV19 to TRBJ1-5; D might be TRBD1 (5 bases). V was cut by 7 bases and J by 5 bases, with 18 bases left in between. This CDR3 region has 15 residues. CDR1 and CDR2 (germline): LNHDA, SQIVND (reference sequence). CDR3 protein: CASTLGEGGDQPQHF. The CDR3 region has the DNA TGTGCCAGTACCCTGGGAGAGGGAGGGGATCAGCCCCAGCATTTT.

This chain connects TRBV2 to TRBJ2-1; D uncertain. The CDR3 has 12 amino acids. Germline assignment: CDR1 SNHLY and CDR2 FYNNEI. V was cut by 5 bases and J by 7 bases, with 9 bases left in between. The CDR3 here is CASSPQRNEQFF. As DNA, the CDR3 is TGTGCCAGCAGTCCTCAGAGGAATGAGCAGTTCTTC.

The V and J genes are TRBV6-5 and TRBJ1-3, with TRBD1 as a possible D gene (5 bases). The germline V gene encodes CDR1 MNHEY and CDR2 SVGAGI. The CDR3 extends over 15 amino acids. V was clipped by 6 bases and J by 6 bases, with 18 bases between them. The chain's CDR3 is CASSPTGPIPNTIYF. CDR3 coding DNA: TGTGCCAGCAGCCCCACAGGCCCGATACCAAACACCATATATTTT.

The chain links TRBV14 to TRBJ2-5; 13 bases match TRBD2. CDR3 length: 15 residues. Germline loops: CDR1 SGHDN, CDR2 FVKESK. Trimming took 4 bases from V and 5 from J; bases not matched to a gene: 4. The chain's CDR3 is CASSLTSGRAETQYF. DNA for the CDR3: TGTGCCAGCAGCCTCACTAGCGGGAGGGCCGAGACCCAGTACTTC.

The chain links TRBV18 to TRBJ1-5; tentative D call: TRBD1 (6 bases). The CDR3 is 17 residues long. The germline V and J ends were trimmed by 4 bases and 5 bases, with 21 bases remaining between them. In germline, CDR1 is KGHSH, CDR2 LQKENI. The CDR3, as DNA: TGTGCCAGCTCACGAGGGGGGGGGCCCCGGGCGGATCAGCCCCAGCATTTT. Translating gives CASSRGGGPRADQPQHF. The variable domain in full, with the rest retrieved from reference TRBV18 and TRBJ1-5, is NAGVMQNPRHLVRRRGQEARLRCSPMKGHSHVYWYRQLPEEGLKFMVYLQKENIIDESGMPKERFSAEFPKEGPSILRIQQVVRGDSAAYFCASSRGGGPRADQPQHFGDGTRLSIL.

CDR3 DNA: TGTGCCATCAGTGACCTGGACAAAAGCACAGATACGCAGTATTTT. It translates to CAISDLDKSTDTQYF. The chain uses TRBV10-3 and TRBJ2-3, with D perhaps TRBD1 (5 bases). The CDR3 is 15 residues long. The V end lost 3 bases, the J end lost 0 bases, and 10 bases lay between the germline ends. Germline CDR1 and CDR2: ENHRY and SYGVKD.

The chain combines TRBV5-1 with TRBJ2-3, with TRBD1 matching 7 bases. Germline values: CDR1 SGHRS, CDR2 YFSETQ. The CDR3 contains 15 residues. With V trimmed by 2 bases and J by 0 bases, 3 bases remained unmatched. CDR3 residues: CASSLQGMSTDTQYF. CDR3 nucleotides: TGCGCCAGCAGCTTACAGGGGATGAGCACAGATACGCAGTATTTT.

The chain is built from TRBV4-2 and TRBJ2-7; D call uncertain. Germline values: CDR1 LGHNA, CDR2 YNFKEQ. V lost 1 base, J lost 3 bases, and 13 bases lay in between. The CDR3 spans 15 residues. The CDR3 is CASSQVPTENYEQYF. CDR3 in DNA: TGTGCCAGCAGCCAAGTGCCCACGGAGAACTACGAGCAGTACTTC.

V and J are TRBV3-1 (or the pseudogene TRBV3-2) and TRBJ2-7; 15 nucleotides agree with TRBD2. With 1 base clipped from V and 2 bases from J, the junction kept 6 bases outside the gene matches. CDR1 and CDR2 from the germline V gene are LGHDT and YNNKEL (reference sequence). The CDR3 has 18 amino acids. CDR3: CASSQGWGLAGGPYEQYF. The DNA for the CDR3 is TGTGCCAGCAGCCAAGGATGGGGACTAGCGGGAGGCCCCTACGAGCAGTACTTC.

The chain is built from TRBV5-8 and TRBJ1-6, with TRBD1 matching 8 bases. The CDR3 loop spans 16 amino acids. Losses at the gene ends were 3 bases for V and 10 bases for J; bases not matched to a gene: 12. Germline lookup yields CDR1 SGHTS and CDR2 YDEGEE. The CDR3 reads CASSSWTGKEVSPLHF. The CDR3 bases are TGTGCCAGCAGCTCCTGGACAGGGAAGGAGGTGTCACCCCTCCACTTT. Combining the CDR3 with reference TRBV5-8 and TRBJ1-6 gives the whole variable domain EAGVTQSPTHLIKTRGQQATLRCSPISGHTSVYWYQQALGLGLQFLLWYDEGEERNRGNFPPRFSGRQFPNYSSELNVNALELEDSALYLCASSSWTGKEVSPLHFGNGTRLTVT.

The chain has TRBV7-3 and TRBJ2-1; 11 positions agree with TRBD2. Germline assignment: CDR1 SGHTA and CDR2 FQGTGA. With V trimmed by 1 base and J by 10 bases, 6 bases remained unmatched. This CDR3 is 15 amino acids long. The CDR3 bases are TGTGCCAGCAGCTTAAGTACTAGCGGGAGAGGGGAGCAGTTCTTC. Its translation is CASSLSTSGRGEQFF.

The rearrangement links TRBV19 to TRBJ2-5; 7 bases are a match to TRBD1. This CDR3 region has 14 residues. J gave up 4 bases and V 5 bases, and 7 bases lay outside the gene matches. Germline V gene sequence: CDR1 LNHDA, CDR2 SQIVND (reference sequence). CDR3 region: CASSSQGSGETQYF. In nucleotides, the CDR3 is TGTGCCAGTAGTTCACAGGGGTCCGGAGAGACCCAGTACTTC. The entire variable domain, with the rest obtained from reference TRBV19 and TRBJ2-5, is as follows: DGGITQSPKYLFRKEGQNVTLSCEQNLNHDAMYWYRQDPGQGLRLIYYSQIVNDFQKGDIAEGYSVSREKKESFPLTVTSAQKNPTAFYLCASSSQGSGETQYFGPGTRLLVL.

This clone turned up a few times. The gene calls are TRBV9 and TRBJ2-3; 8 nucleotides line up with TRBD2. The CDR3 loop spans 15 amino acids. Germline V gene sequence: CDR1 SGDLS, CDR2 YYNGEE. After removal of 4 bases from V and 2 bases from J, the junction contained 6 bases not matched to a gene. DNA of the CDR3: TGTGCCAGCAGCCCCCGGGAGGGGACCACAGATACGCAGTATTTT. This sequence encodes CASSPREGTTDTQYF.

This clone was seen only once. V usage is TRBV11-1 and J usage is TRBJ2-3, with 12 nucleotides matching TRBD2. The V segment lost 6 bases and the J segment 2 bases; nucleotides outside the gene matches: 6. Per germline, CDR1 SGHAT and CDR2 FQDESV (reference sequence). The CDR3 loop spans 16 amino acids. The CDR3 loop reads CASSPGTSGFTDTQYF. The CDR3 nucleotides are TGTGCCAGCAGTCCCGGGACTAGCGGGTTCACAGATACGCAGTATTTT. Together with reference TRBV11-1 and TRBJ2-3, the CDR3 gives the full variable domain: EAEVAQSPRYKITEKSQAVAFWCDPISGHATLYWYRQILGQGPELLVQFQDESVVDDSQLPKDRFSAERLKGVDSTLKIQPAELGDSAMYLCASSPGTSGFTDTQYFGPGTRLTVL.

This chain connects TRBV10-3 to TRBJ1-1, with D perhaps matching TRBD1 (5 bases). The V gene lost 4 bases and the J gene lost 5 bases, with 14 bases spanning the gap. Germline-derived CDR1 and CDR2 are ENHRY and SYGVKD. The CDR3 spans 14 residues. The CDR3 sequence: CAISVGTGVTEAFF. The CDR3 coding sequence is TGTGCCATCAGTGTGGGAACAGGTGTGACTGAAGCTTTCTTT.

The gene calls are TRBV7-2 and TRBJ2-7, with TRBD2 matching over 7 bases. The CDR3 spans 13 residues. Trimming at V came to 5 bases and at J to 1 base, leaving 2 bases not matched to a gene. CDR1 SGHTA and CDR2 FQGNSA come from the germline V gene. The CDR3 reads CASSTSASYEQYF. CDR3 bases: TGTGCCAGCAGCACTAGCGCGTCCTACGAGCAGTACTTC. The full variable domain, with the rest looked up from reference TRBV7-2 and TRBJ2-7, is GAGVSQSPSNKVTEKGKDVELRCDPISGHTALYWYRQSLGQGLEFLIYFQGNSAPDKSGLPSDRFSAERTGGSVSTLTIQRTQQEDSAVYLCASSTSASYEQYFGPGTRLTVT.

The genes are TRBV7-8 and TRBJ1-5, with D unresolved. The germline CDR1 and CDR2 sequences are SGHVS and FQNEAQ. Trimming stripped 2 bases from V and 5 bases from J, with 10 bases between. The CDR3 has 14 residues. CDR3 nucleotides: TGTGCCAGCAGCTTAACCCGAGTCGATCAGCCCCAGCATTTT. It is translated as CASSLTRVDQPQHF. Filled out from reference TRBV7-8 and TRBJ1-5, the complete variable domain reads GAGVSQSPRYKVAKRGQDVALRCDPISGHVSLFWYQQALGQGPEFLTYFQNEAQLDKSGLPSDRFFAERPEGSVSTLKIQRTQQEDSAVYLCASSLTRVDQPQHFGDGTRLSIL.

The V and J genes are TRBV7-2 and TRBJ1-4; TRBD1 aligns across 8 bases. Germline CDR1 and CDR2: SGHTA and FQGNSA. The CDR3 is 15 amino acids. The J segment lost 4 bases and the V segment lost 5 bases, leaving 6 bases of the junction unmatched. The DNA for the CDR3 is TGTGCCAGCAGCCTAAACAGGGGGATTAATGAAAAACTGTTTTTT. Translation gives CASSLNRGINEKLFF.

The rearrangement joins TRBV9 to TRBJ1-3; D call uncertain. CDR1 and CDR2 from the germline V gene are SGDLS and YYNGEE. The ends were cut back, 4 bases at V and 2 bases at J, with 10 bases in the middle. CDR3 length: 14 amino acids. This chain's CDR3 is CASSPSPAGNTIYF. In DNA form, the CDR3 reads TGTGCCAGCAGCCCCTCTCCGGCTGGAAACACCATATATTTT.

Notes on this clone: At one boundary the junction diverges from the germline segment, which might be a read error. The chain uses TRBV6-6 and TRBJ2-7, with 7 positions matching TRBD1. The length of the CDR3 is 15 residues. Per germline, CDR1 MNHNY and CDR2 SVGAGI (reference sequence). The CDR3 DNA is TGTGCCAGCAGGCGAGACAGGGAATTCTCCCACGAGCAGTACTTC. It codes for CASRRDREFSHEQYF.

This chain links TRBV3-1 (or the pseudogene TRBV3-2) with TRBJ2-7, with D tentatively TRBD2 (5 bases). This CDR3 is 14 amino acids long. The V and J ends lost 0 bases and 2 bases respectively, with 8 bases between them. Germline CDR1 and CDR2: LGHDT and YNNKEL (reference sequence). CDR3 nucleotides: TGTGCCAGCAGCCAAGATCGGGAAGCCTACGAGCAGTACTTC. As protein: CASSQDREAYEQYF.

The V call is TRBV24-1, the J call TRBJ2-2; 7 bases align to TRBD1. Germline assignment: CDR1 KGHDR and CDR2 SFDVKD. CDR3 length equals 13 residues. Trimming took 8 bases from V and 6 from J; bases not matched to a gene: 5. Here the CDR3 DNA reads TGTGCCACCAAGAAGGGGGCATCCGGGGAGCTGTTTTTT. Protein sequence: CATKKGASGELFF.

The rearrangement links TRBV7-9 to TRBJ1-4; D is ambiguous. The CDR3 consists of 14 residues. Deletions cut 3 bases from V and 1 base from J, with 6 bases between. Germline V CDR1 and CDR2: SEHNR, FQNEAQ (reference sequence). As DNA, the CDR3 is TGTGCCAGCAGCTTTTCGTTAACTAATGAAAAACTGTTTTTT. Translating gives CASSFSLTNEKLFF.

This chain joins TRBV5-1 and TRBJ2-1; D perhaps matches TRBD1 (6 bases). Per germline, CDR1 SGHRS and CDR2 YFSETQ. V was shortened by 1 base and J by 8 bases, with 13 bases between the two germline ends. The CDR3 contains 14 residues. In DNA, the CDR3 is TGCGCCAGCAGCTTGCAGGGGACATTGGATGAGCAGTTCTTC. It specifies CASSLQGTLDEQFF.